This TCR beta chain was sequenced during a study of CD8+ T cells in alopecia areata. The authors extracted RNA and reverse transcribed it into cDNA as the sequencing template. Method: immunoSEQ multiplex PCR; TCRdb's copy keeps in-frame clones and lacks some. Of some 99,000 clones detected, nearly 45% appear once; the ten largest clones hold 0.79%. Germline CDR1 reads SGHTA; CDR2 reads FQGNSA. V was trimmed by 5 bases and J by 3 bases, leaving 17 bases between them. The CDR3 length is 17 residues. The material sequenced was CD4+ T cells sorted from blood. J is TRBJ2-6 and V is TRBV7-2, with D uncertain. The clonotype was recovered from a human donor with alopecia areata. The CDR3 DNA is TGTGCCAGCAGCCCCTCGGCGTCAGGCATTGGGGCCAACGTCCTGACTTTC. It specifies CASSPSASGIGANVLTF. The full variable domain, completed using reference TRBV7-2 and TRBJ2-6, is GAGVSQSPSNKVTEKGKDVELRCDPISGHTALYWYRQSLGQGLEFLIYFQGNSAPDKSGLPSDRFSAERTGGSVSTLTIQRTQQEDSAVYLCASSPSASGIGANVLTFGAGSRLTVL.